The entry below gives a single T cell receptor beta chain sequence along with its context. The sample holds a few counts of this clonotype. The target of this receptor is not known. Per-base qualities were not stored, and no clone one base away is much larger. This entry is derived from a study of T-cell reconstitution after alpha-beta-depleted transplantation in children listed by TCRdb under 2016. Background on the whole study: T-cell immune reconstitution after TCRalphabeta/CD19-depleted allogeneic hematopoietic cell transplantation in children was quantitatively tracked in the study by means of TCR repertoire profiling.

The method behind the library was PCR. Sequencing relied on an Illumina HiSeq 2500. Molecular barcoding was employed in the preparation of TCR libraries, with unique molecular identifiers being used to normalize TCRbeta repertoire quantification. TCRdb passed the public sequencing reads through fastp at Q25 and MiXCR, retaining productive beta sequences. Merged by CDR3 protein, the rows form single entries marked with the most common genes and DNA. For this sample there are around 370,000 distinct CDR3 sequences; around 10% appear just once. 2% to 3% of the sample goes to the ten largest clones. The sample here was PBMCs from the stem cell graft donor, taken from the stem cell graft. The TCR originated in a human donor who donated a stem cell graft to a child with acute lymphoblastic leukemia.

In nucleotides, the sequence is TGTGCCATCAGGCTATCTGGGGAGCTGTTTTTT. This is translated as CAIRLSGELFF. The chain links TRBV10-3 with TRBJ2-2, with no confident D gene call. CDR1 ENHRY and CDR2 SYGVKD were looked up in the germline V gene. The CDR3 sequence holds 11 residues, the cysteine and phenylalanine included. Of all the DNA, just the CDR3 is kept, 33 bases in frame from base 1. The junction shows trimming of 6 bases on V and 8 bases on J, plus 7 bases between the germline ends.